These 28 T cell receptor beta chains came from one sample sequenced in a study of T cell clonotyping in hematopoietic cell transplantation. Sequencing used immunoSEQ multiplex PCR; TCRdb keeps in-frame clones, though not all of them. Of more than 15,000 clones listed, approximately 87% are singletons. Sequencing input: peripheral blood mononuclear cells. The receptors derive from a man aged 50 to 59 in good health. Some clones in this sample may be carry-over from other donors' samples.

Written as DNA, the CDR3 is TGTGCCAGCAGCCGGGGGATTACTATGAACACTGAAGCTTTCTTT. Its protein product is CASSRGITMNTEAFF. The genes are TRBV6-5 and TRBJ1-1, with D perhaps matching TRBD1 (5 bases). V was cut by 6 bases and J by 0 bases, with 14 bases left in between. Per the germline V gene, CDR1 is MNHEY and CDR2 is SVGAGI. The length of the CDR3 is 15 residues.

The CDR3 reads CASGRVNTEAFF. Written as DNA, the CDR3 is TGTGCCAGCGGACGGGTGAACACTGAAGCTTTCTTT. The chain recombines TRBV6-6 with TRBJ1-1; unclear D gene. The V gene lost 8 bases and the J gene lost 0 bases, with 7 bases spanning the gap. The CDR3 extends over 12 amino acids. Germline CDR1 is MNHNY and CDR2 is SVGAGI (reference sequence).

For the CDR3, the DNA is TGCGCCAGCAGGATGGACGGGATTGCCTACGAGCAGTACTTC. Translation gives CASRMDGIAYEQYF. The chain employs TRBV5-1 and TRBJ2-7; possible D gene TRBD2, 5 bases. The CDR3 totals 14 residues. Per germline, CDR1 SGHRS and CDR2 YFSETQ. Trimming removed 5 bases from V and 2 bases from J, with 14 bases in between.

The genes are TRBV6-1 and TRBJ2-7; D is uncertain. With 1 base removed from V and 3 bases from J, the gap between germline ends came to 16 bases. Germline V CDR1 and CDR2: MNHNS, SASEGT. The CDR3 spans 16 residues. This CDR3 reads CASSEEAEPAYYEQYF. The CDR3 region has the DNA TGTGCCAGCAGTGAAGAGGCGGAGCCAGCTTACTACGAGCAGTACTTC.

In DNA, the CDR3 is TGTGCCAGCAGCTTAGGGTTGGTTCCCGGGGAGCTGTTTTTT. Translating gives CASSLGLVPGELFF. The rearrangement joins TRBV11-3 to TRBJ2-2; D is ambiguous. Trimming left V 1 base short and J 6 bases short, with 9 bases between. This CDR3 comprises 14 residues. The germline V gene has CDR1 SGHNT and CDR2 YENEEA.

CDR3 residues: CASSVRDSSYNSPLHF. The CDR3 region has the DNA TGTGCCAGCAGCGTCCGTGACAGCTCCTATAATTCACCCCTCCACTTT. This chain connects TRBV9 to TRBJ1-6, with D possibly matching TRBD1 (5 bases). This CDR3 is built from 16 residues. CDR1 is SGDLS, CDR2 YYNGEE, per germline. V was pared by 2 bases and J by 0 bases, with 9 bases between.

This chain connects TRBV6-5 to TRBJ2-7; TRBD1 agrees at 9 bases. The CDR3 runs 14 residues. The germline V gene encodes CDR1 MNHEY and CDR2 SVGAGI. Losses at the gene ends were 2 bases for V and 5 bases for J; bases not matched to a gene: 4. The CDR3 region has the DNA TGTGCCAGCAGTTACACGGACAGGGGCCACGAGCAGTACTTC. It codes for CASSYTDRGHEQYF.

The rearrangement links TRBV5-4 to TRBJ2-3; possible D gene TRBD1, 5 bases. CDR1 is SGHNT and CDR2 is YYREEE in the germline V gene (reference sequence). V dropped 2 bases and J dropped 1 base, with 5 bases sitting between them. This CDR3 contains 13 residues. CDR3 residues: CASSLGGTDTQYF. The CDR3 DNA reads TGTGCCAGCAGCTTAGGGGGCACAGATACGCAGTATTTT.

In its sample, this clone is large. The V and J genes are TRBV9 and TRBJ2-5, with D perhaps TRBD1 (6 bases). Germline V gene data show CDR1 as SGDLS and CDR2 as YYNGEE. V lost 3 bases and J lost 1, with 13 bases in between. The CDR3 runs 15 residues. CDR3 residues: CASSEPGTPQETQYF. DNA of the CDR3: TGTGCCAGCAGCGAGCCAGGGACACCCCAAGAGACCCAGTACTTC. Full variable domain (remainder filled in from reference TRBV9 and TRBJ2-5): DSGVTQTPKHLITATGQRVTLRCSPRSGDLSVYWYQQSLDQGLQFLIQYYNGEERAKGNILERFSAQQFPDLHSELNLSSLELGDSALYFCASSEPGTPQETQYFGPGTRLLVL.

This clone was seen only once. This chain's CDR3 is CASSEIEKLFF. CDR3 coding DNA: TGTGCCAGCAGTGAAATTGAAAAACTGTTTTTT. The J gene is TRBJ1-4, the V gene TRBV2; D is uncertain. Germline lookup yields CDR1 SNHLY and CDR2 FYNNEI. With 2 bases removed from V and 7 bases from J, the gap between germline ends came to 2 bases. The CDR3 runs to 11 residues. The variable domain in full, completed from reference TRBV2 and TRBJ1-4, reads EPEVTQTPSHQVTQMGQEVILRCVPISNHLYFYWYRQILGQKVEFLVSFYNNEISEKSEIFDDQFSVERPDGSNFTLKIRSTKLEDSAMYFCASSEIEKLFFGSGTQLSVL.

V usage is TRBV2 and J usage is TRBJ1-1; D gene uncertain. This CDR3 comprises 15 residues. The V gene lost 2 bases and the J gene lost 2 bases, with 12 bases spanning the gap. CDR1 and CDR2 from the germline V gene are SNHLY and FYNNEI. CDR3 nucleotides: TGTGCCAGCAGTGAACAGTACAGATCTAACACTGAAGCTTTCTTT. Amino acids: CASSEQYRSNTEAFF.

V and J are TRBV7-2 and TRBJ1-1; tentative D call: TRBD1 (5 bases). V was trimmed by 5 bases and J by 1 base, leaving 11 bases between them. The CDR3 totals 14 residues. From germline, CDR1 is SGHTA and CDR2 FQGNSA. The CDR3 coding sequence is TGTGCCAGCAGCGTCCAGGGTGGGAACACTGAAGCTTTCTTT. This gives the protein CASSVQGGNTEAFF.

The CDR3 region has the DNA TGTGCCAGCAGCTTCGTCCCTAACTATGGCTACACCTTC. This sequence encodes CASSFVPNYGYTF. The genes are TRBV7-2 and TRBJ1-2; D is undetermined. Germline V gene sequence: CDR1 SGHTA, CDR2 FQGNSA. The CDR3 has 13 amino acids. Trimming stripped 3 bases from V and 0 bases from J, with 5 bases between.

V is TRBV13 and J is TRBJ2-3; D is unresolved. V was shortened by 0 bases and J by 1 base, with 5 bases between the two germline ends. CDR1 is PRHDT, CDR2 FYEKMQ, per germline (reference sequence). The CDR3 has 14 amino acids. CDR3 amino acids: CASSLGSRTDTQYF. The CDR3 DNA reads TGTGCCAGCAGCTTAGGCAGTCGCACAGATACGCAGTATTTT.

This chain links TRBV2 with TRBJ1-6, with D unclear. The V end lost 7 bases, the J end lost 7 bases, and 8 bases lay between the germline ends. Per the germline V gene, CDR1 is SNHLY and CDR2 is FYNNEI. There are 12 residues in the CDR3. The CDR3: CASNLRNSPLHF. In nucleotides, the CDR3 is TGTGCCAGCAACTTGAGGAATTCACCCCTCCACTTT.

Comments on this clone: The junction departs from germline at one end; a sequencing error may be responsible. This rearrangement joins TRBV7-7 to TRBJ1-1; possibly TRBD1 for D (6 bases). Germline loops: CDR1 SSHAT, CDR2 FNYEAQ (reference sequence). This CDR3 is 13 amino acids long. The CDR3 protein is CASSLAPDREAFF. As DNA, the CDR3 is TGTGCTAGCAGCTTAGCCCCTGACAGGGAAGCTTTCTTT. The whole variable domain, remainder taken from reference TRBV7-7 and TRBJ1-1, is GAGVSQSPRYKVTKRGQDVTLRCDPISSHATLYWYQQALGQGPEFLTYFNYEAQPDKSGLPSDRFSAERPEGSISTLTIQRTEQRDSAMYRCASSLAPDREAFFGQGTRLTVV.

The chain recombines TRBV27 with TRBJ1-4; D remains ambiguous. Germline-derived CDR1 and CDR2 are MNHEY and SMNVEV (reference sequence). V lost 3 bases to trimming and J lost 0 bases, with 8 bases between them. There are 15 residues in the CDR3. In DNA form, the CDR3 reads TGTGCCAGCAGTTTCGTACTTGCAACTAATGAAAAACTGTTTTTT. Encoded protein: CASSFVLATNEKLFF.

The V gene is TRBV28, the J gene TRBJ1-3; possible D gene TRBD1, 5 bases. V lost 2 bases, J lost 0 bases, and 11 bases lay in between. This CDR3 is built from 16 residues. From germline, CDR1 is MDHEN and CDR2 SYDVKM. For the CDR3, the DNA is TGTGCCAGCAGTTTACGGGTCGGGGGCTCTGGAAACACCATATATTTT. It yields the protein CASSLRVGGSGNTIYF.

The J gene is TRBJ2-7, the V gene TRBV5-4, with a tentative D call TRBD1 (6 bases). V lost 3 bases and J lost 3, with 16 bases in between. Germline CDR1 and CDR2: SGHNT and YYREEE (reference sequence). The CDR3 covers 15 residues. The CDR3 nucleotides read TGTGCCAGCAGCTCCACTCGGGACAACTTCTACGAGCAGTACTTC. Translation: CASSSTRDNFYEQYF.

This clone has just a few counts. The chain links TRBV7-9 to TRBJ1-2; D might be TRBD1 (6 bases). Germline loops: CDR1 SEHNR, CDR2 FQNEAQ (reference sequence). The CDR3 length is 15 residues. V was clipped by 5 bases and J by 2 bases, with 15 bases between them. The CDR3 sequence is CASSLGGGKNYGYTF. CDR3 coding DNA: TGTGCCAGCAGCCTTGGGGGGGGCAAGAACTATGGCTACACCTTC.

The chain combines TRBV19 with TRBJ2-1, with 10 bases matching TRBD1. Per the germline V gene, CDR1 is LNHDA and CDR2 is SQIVND (reference sequence). With V trimmed by 6 bases and J by 10 bases, 6 bases remained unmatched. The CDR3 consists of 13 residues. CDR3 sequence (DNA): TGTGCCAGTAGGACCGGGACAGGGGAAGAGCAGTTCTTC. Translated, it gives CASRTGTGEEQFF.

The chain combines TRBV5-1 with TRBJ2-7, with 8 bases matching TRBD1. Germline V gene sequence: CDR1 SGHRS, CDR2 YFSETQ. Losses at the gene ends were 4 bases for V and 2 bases for J; bases not matched to a gene: 11. The CDR3 is 16 amino acids. The CDR3 spells CASSPRRLRGPYEQYF. The CDR3 DNA reads as TGCGCCAGCAGCCCGAGGCGGCTCAGGGGGCCCTACGAGCAGTACTTC.

CDR3 residues: CAWSVPPTRNYGYTF. The CDR3 DNA sequence: TGTGCCTGGAGTGTACCCCCCACGCGTAACTATGGCTACACCTTC. The J gene is TRBJ1-2, the V gene TRBV30, with D unresolved. Between the trimmed V and J ends, which lost 0 bases and 1 base, there was a span of 12 bases. The CDR3 contains 15 residues. Germline assignment: CDR1 GTSNPN and CDR2 SVGIG (reference sequence).

The rearrangement uses TRBV5-4 and TRBJ1-2, with unresolved D. The CDR3 covers 12 residues. V dropped 2 bases and J dropped 1 base, with 3 bases sitting between them. The germline V gene has CDR1 SGHNT and CDR2 YYREEE (reference sequence). CDR3: CASSFDNYGYTF. The CDR3 nucleotides read TGTGCCAGCAGCTTTGATAACTATGGCTACACCTTC.

CDR3 amino acids: CAWSTTHRGIYEQYF. The CDR3 nucleotides are TGTGCCTGGAGTACCACACATAGGGGGATCTACGAGCAGTACTTC. The chain combines TRBV30 with TRBJ2-7; tentative D call: TRBD1 (6 bases). Trimming cost V 2 bases and J 3 bases, with 17 bases left between them. The germline V gene encodes CDR1 GTSNPN and CDR2 SVGIG (reference sequence). CDR3 length equals 15 residues.

This chain uses TRBV5-1 with TRBJ2-1; TRBD2 matches at 8 bases. This CDR3 comprises 15 residues. The germline V gene encodes CDR1 SGHRS and CDR2 YFSETQ. With V trimmed by 1 base and J by 5 bases, 5 bases remained unmatched. This CDR3 is CASSLNAGGHNEQFF. CDR3 bases: TGCGCCAGCAGCTTGAATGCGGGGGGCCACAATGAGCAGTTCTTC.

The chain carries TRBV6-5 and TRBJ1-5, with D possibly being TRBD1 (5 bases). V lost 2 bases, J lost 6 bases, and 14 bases lay in between. This CDR3 spans 15 amino acids. In germline, CDR1 is MNHEY, CDR2 SVGAGI. CDR3 in amino acids: CASSYHPGGGQPQHF. The CDR3 nucleotides are TGTGCCAGCAGTTACCATCCGGGTGGGGGTCAGCCCCAGCATTTT.

The chain uses TRBV29-1 and TRBJ1-2; D is perhaps TRBD1 (6 bases). V shed 5 bases and J shed 8 bases, with 18 bases lying between them. The CDR3 contains 13 residues. CDR1 and CDR2 from the germline V gene are SQVTM and ANQGSEA. CDR3 protein: CSVQTTGFRGYTF. CDR3 DNA sequence: TGCAGCGTTCAGACTACAGGGTTTCGGGGCTACACCTTC.